Sequencing of this T cell receptor beta chain was carried out in a study of T cells after yellow fever vaccination. Overall study results and limits: Researchers report a weaker secondary response that nonetheless peaked faster, day 5 versus 15.

MiXCR, applied by TCRdb to the 5' RACE reads, yields one record per CDR3 protein. The sample includes about 240,000 distinct CDR3 sequences, about 3.5% of them seen just once. Trimming cost V 3 bases and J 7 bases, with 17 bases left between them. Germline CDR1 SGHRS, CDR2 YFSETQ. The CDR3 extends over 15 amino acids. At least ten counts were recorded for this clonotype. Its antigen remains unidentified. The source material was PBMCs, sampled 15 days after the yellow fever booster vaccination. This rearrangement joins TRBV5-1 to TRBJ2-1; possibly TRBD2 for D (6 bases). The receptor was isolated from a man younger than 35 who received the YFV17D yellow fever vaccine. CDR3 in DNA: TGCGCCAGCAGCTGGGAGGCAGGTCGGATGAATGAGCAGTTCTTC. It specifies CASSWEAGRMNEQFF.